This entry lists 9 T cell receptor beta chains sequenced from one sample in a study of blood T cell repertoires in COVID-19. Data came from immunoSEQ multiplex PCR; TCRdb stores just in-frame clones and leaves some out. The sample records 200,000 to 300,000 clones, around four fifths being singletons. Sequenced material: peripheral blood. These receptors were taken from a woman in her sixties or seventies with active or convalescent COVID-19.

This clone was observed a few times. The chain uses TRBV5-1 and TRBJ2-5, with TRBD2 matching 14 bases. Germline CDR1 is SGHRS and CDR2 is YFSETQ. The length of the CDR3 is 15 residues. V was clipped by 6 bases and J by 5 bases; unmatched bases: 6. The CDR3 DNA sequence: TGCGCCAGCATCCCGGGACTAGCGGGAGTGGAGACCCAGTACTTC. It translates to CASIPGLAGVETQYF.

This sequence joins TRBV27 and TRBJ2-1; 7 nucleotides align to TRBD1. V shed 5 bases and J 8 bases; nucleotides not matched to a gene: 3. CDR3 length: 12 residues. CDR1 and CDR2 from the germline V gene are MNHEY and SMNVEV (reference sequence). The CDR3: CASSPGQDEQFF. CDR3 in DNA: TGTGCCAGCAGTCCAGGACAGGATGAGCAGTTCTTC.

This chain joins TRBV7-9 and TRBJ1-4; no clear D gene. Trimming stripped 6 bases from V and 5 bases from J, with 16 bases between. Germline assignment: CDR1 SEHNR and CDR2 FQNEAQ (reference sequence). This CDR3 is 15 amino acids long. CDR3 in amino acids: CASSQKRGLNEKLFF. The CDR3 nucleotides read TGTGCCAGCAGTCAAAAGCGGGGTTTAAATGAAAAACTGTTTTTT.

The CDR3 DNA reads as TGTGCCAGCAGTCTCCCCAGGACAGACACTAATTCACCCCTCCACTTT. It yields the protein CASSLPRTDTNSPLHF. The V and J genes are TRBV27 and TRBJ1-6; maybe TRBD1 (6 bases). Trimming stripped 5 bases from V and 6 bases from J, with 17 bases between. CDR1 MNHEY and CDR2 SMNVEV come from the germline V gene (reference sequence). This CDR3 is built from 16 residues.

This clone was counted between two and nine times. CDR3 in amino acids: CSVDINPNEQFF. The CDR3 DNA sequence: TGCAGCGTCGACATAAACCCCAATGAGCAGTTCTTC. The rearrangement uses TRBV29-1 and TRBJ2-1; D is uncertain. Germline CDR1 SQVTM, CDR2 ANQGSEA. Trimming cost V 6 bases and J 6 bases, with 12 bases left between them. There are 12 residues in the CDR3.

The chain carries TRBV21-1 and TRBJ1-3; the table names TRBD1, a call not compared with the DNA. TRBV21-1 is shown as a pseudogene. The CDR3 runs to 18 residues. The CDR3 coding sequence is TGTGCCAGCAGCAAATATCATCCCCACATAGGGGCCGGAAACACCATATATTTT. This codes for CASSKYHPHIGAGNTIYF.

The chain recombines TRBV6-1 with TRBJ2-7, with TRBD2 matching over 7 bases. The CDR3 runs 17 residues. CDR1 is MNHNS, CDR2 SASEGT, per germline. Losses at the gene ends were 0 bases for V and 7 bases for J; bases not matched to a gene: 15. The CDR3 nucleotides read TGTGCCAGCAGTGAAGCACCCGGTGCTAGCGGATCCCTTGAGCAGTACGTC. This encodes CASSEAPGASGSLEQYV.

CDR3 in amino acids: CASSKVGEPNYGYTF. The CDR3 region has the DNA TGTGCCAGTAGTAAAGTCGGGGAACCAAACTATGGCTACACCTTC. The chain employs TRBV19 and TRBJ1-2; D call uncertain. Germline V CDR1 and CDR2: LNHDA, SQIVND (reference sequence). The CDR3 totals 15 residues. V shed 4 bases and J shed 2 bases, with 14 bases lying between them. The whole variable domain, filled in from reference TRBV19 and TRBJ1-2, reads DGGITQSPKYLFRKEGQNVTLSCEQNLNHDAMYWYRQDPGQGLRLIYYSQIVNDFQKGDIAEGYSVSREKKESFPLTVTSAQKNPTAFYLCASSKVGEPNYGYTFGSGTRLTVV.

The V gene is TRBV5-1, the J gene TRBJ1-1, with 7 bases lining up with TRBD1. Germline trimming cut 3 bases from V and 4 bases from J; bases unmatched to any gene: 6. This CDR3 contains 14 residues. Germline CDR1 is SGHRS and CDR2 is YFSETQ. CDR3 protein: CASSWRGLGTEAFF. CDR3 coding DNA: TGCGCCAGCAGCTGGAGGGGGCTGGGCACTGAAGCTTTCTTT.